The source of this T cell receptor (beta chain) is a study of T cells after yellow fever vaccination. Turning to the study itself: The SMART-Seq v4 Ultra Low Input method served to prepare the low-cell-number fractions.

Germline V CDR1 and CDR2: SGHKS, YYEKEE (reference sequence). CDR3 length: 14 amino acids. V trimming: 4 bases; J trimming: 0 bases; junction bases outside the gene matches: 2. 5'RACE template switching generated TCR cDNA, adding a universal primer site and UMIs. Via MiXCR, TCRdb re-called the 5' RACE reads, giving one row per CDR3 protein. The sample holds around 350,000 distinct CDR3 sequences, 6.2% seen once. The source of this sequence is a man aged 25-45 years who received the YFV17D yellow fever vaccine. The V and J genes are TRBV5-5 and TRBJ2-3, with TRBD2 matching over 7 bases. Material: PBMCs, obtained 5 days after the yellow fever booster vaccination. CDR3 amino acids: CASSRGDSTDTQYF. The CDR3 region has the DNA TGTGCCAGCAGCCGGGGGGACAGCACAGATACGCAGTATTTT.